This section outlines one T cell receptor beta chain sequence together with its context. Its antigen is undetermined. This sample is drawn from a study of OX40 agonist ivuxolimab in advanced cancers. Whole-study context: Those enrolled were 82.7% male, with a mean age of 60 years and ages from roughly 20 to 85. Eligibility admitted prior anti-PD-1, anti-PD-L1 or anti-CTLA-4 therapy; about 39% had some.

V was clipped by 4 bases and J by 2 bases; unmatched bases: 4. CDR1 and CDR2 (germline): SGDLS, YYNGEE. The CDR3 contains 17 residues. Only in-frame clones appear in the TCRdb table, and some are missing; sequencing was by immunoSEQ multiplex PCR. The sample consists of 70,000 to 95,000 clones, 70% to 90% of them appearing once. Study-level points and caveats: By week 6 at 0.1 to 3.0 mg/kg, blood CD4+ and CD8+ T cells had expanded clonally.

This TCR was recovered from an adult with an advanced solid tumor such as melanoma, head and neck, liver or kidney cancer. The sequences come from CD4+ or CD8+ T cells sorted from blood, collected in a trial of the OX40 agonist ivuxolimab. The chain joins TRBV9 to TRBJ2-2; 14 bases fit TRBD2. The CDR3 is CASSPTSGRENTGELFF. The CDR3, as DNA: TGTGCCAGCAGCCCGACTAGCGGGAGGGAAAACACCGGGGAGCTGTTTTTT.